Below, 21 T cell receptor beta chains from the same sample are listed, as sequenced in a study of blood T cell repertoires in COVID-19. The repertoire was sequenced with immunoSEQ multiplex PCR; TCRdb's copy has only in-frame clones and lacks some. The sample has about 270,000 clones, 85% to 90% seen once. Sequenced: PBMCs or T cells enriched from blood (not recorded which). The receptor set was obtained from a young woman with acute COVID-19.

J is TRBJ1-6 and V is TRBV5-1, with D perhaps matching TRBD1 (5 bases). Germline CDR1 and CDR2: SGHRS and YFSETQ. V gave up 7 bases and J gave up 8 bases, with 13 bases separating them. This CDR3 comprises 13 residues. The CDR3 loop reads CASRFGGDSPLHF. CDR3 nucleotide sequence: TGCGCCAGCCGGTTTGGAGGGGATTCACCCCTCCACTTT.

The chain carries TRBV5-8 and TRBJ1-1; 7 bases align to TRBD1. The V gene's germline CDR1 is SGHTS and CDR2 YDEGEE. CDR3 length: 15 amino acids. After removal of 4 bases from V and 1 base from J, the junction contained 7 bases not matched to a gene. CDR3 sequence (DNA): TGTGCCAGCAGCGGGCCGACAGGGTCGAACACTGAAGCTTTCTTT. Translated: CASSGPTGSNTEAFF.

The chain carries TRBV24-1 and TRBJ1-5, with 8 bases matching TRBD1. The ends lost 3 bases at V and 4 bases at J; junction bases unmatched: 4. Germline V gene data show CDR1 as KGHDR and CDR2 as SFDVKD. The CDR3 sequence is 15 residues long. The CDR3 region is CATSDPRTGNQPQHF. The CDR3 DNA reads TGTGCCACCAGTGATCCCCGGACAGGGAATCAGCCCCAGCATTTT.

The chain employs TRBV18 and TRBJ2-7, with 9 bases that match TRBD1. The germline CDR1 and CDR2 sequences are KGHSH and LQKENI. With V trimmed by 6 bases and J by 7 bases, 13 bases remained unmatched. The CDR3 is 15 amino acids. In DNA, the CDR3 is TGTGCCAGCTCCCTCGGGACAGGGCCCCAGGGGGAGCAGTACTTC. This codes for CASSLGTGPQGEQYF.

V is TRBV7-9 and J is TRBJ2-5; D is perhaps TRBD2 (5 bases). Germline values: CDR1 SEHNR, CDR2 FQNEAQ (reference sequence). The CDR3 spans 15 residues. Trimming pared 5 bases from V and 5 bases from J, leaving 18 bases between. CDR3 amino acids: CASSEDGGRVETQYF. The CDR3 DNA reads as TGTGCCAGCAGCGAGGACGGAGGCCGGGTGGAGACCCAGTACTTC.

The genes are TRBV27 and TRBJ2-4; 9 bases are a match to TRBD1. The length of the CDR3 is 18 residues. Germline CDR1 is MNHEY and CDR2 is SMNVEV (reference sequence). The trim removed 4 bases at V and 8 bases at J, leaving 18 bases unmatched. The DNA for the CDR3 is TGTGCCAGCAGTTCCCTAACCCCGGGACAGGGAATTCGGGACATTCAGTACTTC. Translated, it gives CASSSLTPGQGIRDIQYF.

The gene calls are TRBV14 and TRBJ2-4; 7 bases map to TRBD2. Germline CDR1 and CDR2: SGHDN and FVKESK. The CDR3 extends over 14 amino acids. The ends lost 0 bases at V and 6 bases at J; junction bases unmatched: 2. The CDR3 spells CASSQESGGNIQYF. DNA of the CDR3: TGTGCCAGCAGCCAAGAGTCGGGGGGAAACATTCAGTACTTC.

The chain employs TRBV19 and TRBJ2-1; TRBD2 matches at 7 bases. Germline V CDR1 and CDR2: LNHDA, SQIVND (reference sequence). The CDR3 length is 15 residues. V was pared by 4 bases and J by 6 bases, with 9 bases of the junction left unmatched. The CDR3 sequence: CASSRRLALSNEQFF. In DNA, the CDR3 is TGTGCCAGTAGTAGGAGACTAGCTCTGAGCAATGAGCAGTTCTTC.

This sequence joins TRBV28 and TRBJ2-1, with D perhaps matching TRBD1 (6 bases). Germline assignment: CDR1 MDHEN and CDR2 SYDVKM. With 1 base removed from V and 7 bases from J, the gap between germline ends came to 14 bases. The CDR3 is 15 residues long. CDR3 nucleotide sequence: TGTGCCAGCAGTTTATCACAGGGAAGAGGGAATGAGCAGTTCTTC. Its protein product is CASSLSQGRGNEQFF.

V usage is TRBV28 and J usage is TRBJ1-2; possibly TRBD1 for D (6 bases). CDR3 length equals 15 residues. V was clipped by 2 bases and J by 8 bases, with 18 bases between them. Germline V gives CDR1 MDHEN, CDR2 SYDVKM. The CDR3 DNA reads as TGTGCCAGCAGTTTAGGAGTAACAGGGAATGAGGGCTACACCTTC. This encodes CASSLGVTGNEGYTF.

This clone came up once. The V gene is TRBV13, the J gene TRBJ2-7, with 7 bases fitting TRBD2. Germline CDR1 PRHDT, CDR2 FYEKMQ (reference sequence). V lost 7 bases, J lost 3 bases, and 3 bases stayed unmatched. The CDR3 is made up of 12 amino acids. As DNA, the CDR3 is TGTGCCAGCAACGAGCGGGGCTACGAGCAGTACTTC. This sequence encodes CASNERGYEQYF. The full variable domain, in which reference TRBV13 and TRBJ2-7 provide the parts outside the CDR3, is AAGVIQSPRHLIKEKRETATLKCYPIPRHDTVYWYQQGPGQDPQFLISFYEKMQSDKGSIPDRFSAQQFSDYHSELNMSSLELGDSALYFCASNERGYEQYFGPGTRLTVT.

The chain carries TRBV10-3 and TRBJ1-3; 8 bases agree with TRBD1. Trimming cost V 10 bases and J 7 bases; bases outside gene matches: 6. In germline, CDR1 is ENHRY, CDR2 SYGVKD. The length of the CDR3 is 12 residues. Here the CDR3 reads CATSQGDNTIYF. As DNA, the CDR3 is TGTGCCACATCACAGGGGGATAACACCATATATTTT.

The chain recombines TRBV3-1 (or the pseudogene TRBV3-2) with TRBJ2-1; D possibly corresponds to TRBD1 (5 bases). This CDR3 spans 15 amino acids. Germline values: CDR1 LGHDT, CDR2 YNNKEL (reference sequence). The V gene lost 5 bases and the J gene lost 7 bases, with 18 bases spanning the gap. The CDR3 reads CASSSRVDWLNEQFF. The DNA for the CDR3 is TGTGCCAGCAGCTCCAGGGTCGATTGGTTAAATGAGCAGTTCTTC.

The chain is built from TRBV23-1 and TRBJ1-1, with D tentatively TRBD1 (6 bases). TRBV23-1 is reported as an ORF; its role is uncertain. With 6 bases removed from V and 5 bases from J, the gap between germline ends came to 16 bases. This CDR3 comprises 14 residues. The CDR3 nucleotides read TGCGCCAGCAGGCTTGGGGCCCAGGGGACTGAAGCTTTCTTT. Translation gives CASRLGAQGTEAFF.

The table lists this clone with a few counts. The chain is built from TRBV7-2 and TRBJ2-3, with D uncertain. Between the trimmed V and J ends, which lost 4 bases and 4 bases, there was a span of 15 bases. The CDR3 covers 15 residues. Germline V gene sequence: CDR1 SGHTA, CDR2 FQGNSA. CDR3 coding DNA: TGTGCCAGCAGCTCCGCACCGACCCGGGCAGATACGCAGTATTTT. Amino acid sequence: CASSSAPTRADTQYF. Filled out from reference TRBV7-2 and TRBJ2-3, the complete variable domain reads GAGVSQSPSNKVTEKGKDVELRCDPISGHTALYWYRQSLGQGLEFLIYFQGNSAPDKSGLPSDRFSAERTGGSVSTLTIQRTQQEDSAVYLCASSSAPTRADTQYFGPGTRLTVL.

The V call is TRBV5-6, the J call TRBJ2-1, with a weak D call TRBD1 (5 bases). Germline values: CDR1 SGHDT, CDR2 YYEEEE. Trimming left V 0 bases short and J 10 bases short, with 20 bases between. CDR3 size: 16 residues. CDR3 sequence: CASSLDGHRPIHEQFF. The CDR3 coding sequence is TGTGCCAGCAGCTTGGATGGACACCGGCCTATCCACGAGCAGTTCTTC.

The chain links TRBV28 to TRBJ2-3; possibly TRBD1 for D (5 bases). The CDR3 has 15 amino acids. From germline, CDR1 is MDHEN and CDR2 SYDVKM. V was clipped by 3 bases and J by 6 bases, with 16 bases between them. CDR3 loop: CASSFQGLGRDTQYF. CDR3 nucleotide sequence: TGTGCCAGCAGTTTCCAGGGCCTGGGAAGGGATACGCAGTATTTT.

The chain carries TRBV29-1 and TRBJ2-1, with D possibly being TRBD2 (5 bases). V lost 6 bases, J lost 3 bases, and 9 bases lay in between. CDR3 length: 12 amino acids. The germline CDR1 and CDR2 sequences are SQVTM and ANQGSEA. CDR3 sequence reads: CSVAGGYNEQFF. CDR3 in DNA: TGCAGCGTAGCCGGAGGCTACAATGAGCAGTTCTTC.

This clone was counted only a few times. This chain links TRBV24-1 with TRBJ2-5; TRBD2 agrees at 11 bases. Trimming at V came to 3 bases and at J to 5 bases, leaving 7 bases not matched to a gene. The CDR3 length is 16 residues. CDR1 is KGHDR, CDR2 SFDVKD, per germline. The CDR3 protein is CATSDPLAGGLETQYF. The CDR3 bases are TGTGCCACCAGTGATCCCCTAGCGGGAGGATTGGAGACCCAGTACTTC.

The chain carries TRBV19 and TRBJ1-5; D may be TRBD1 (5 bases). The CDR3 extends over 15 amino acids. Trimming shortened V by 7 bases and J by 5 bases, and 18 bases separated the two germline ends. CDR1 is LNHDA and CDR2 is SQIVND in the germline V gene (reference sequence). In DNA form, the CDR3 reads TGTGCCAGTACCATAGGGCAGGGAGGATATCAGCCCCAGCATTTT. This translates into CASTIGQGGYQPQHF. Variable domain in full (rest from reference TRBV19 and TRBJ1-5): DGGITQSPKYLFRKEGQNVTLSCEQNLNHDAMYWYRQDPGQGLRLIYYSQIVNDFQKGDIAEGYSVSREKKESFPLTVTSAQKNPTAFYLCASTIGQGGYQPQHFGDGTRLSIL.

This chain uses TRBV25-1 with TRBJ1-2, with D possibly being TRBD1 (5 bases). CDR1 is MGHDK, CDR2 SYGVNS, per germline. CDR3 length: 13 residues. Trimming cost V 6 bases and J 4 bases, with 12 bases left between them. The CDR3: CASSRGGAYGYTF. CDR3 DNA: TGTGCCAGCAGCCGTGGAGGGGCCTATGGCTACACCTTC.